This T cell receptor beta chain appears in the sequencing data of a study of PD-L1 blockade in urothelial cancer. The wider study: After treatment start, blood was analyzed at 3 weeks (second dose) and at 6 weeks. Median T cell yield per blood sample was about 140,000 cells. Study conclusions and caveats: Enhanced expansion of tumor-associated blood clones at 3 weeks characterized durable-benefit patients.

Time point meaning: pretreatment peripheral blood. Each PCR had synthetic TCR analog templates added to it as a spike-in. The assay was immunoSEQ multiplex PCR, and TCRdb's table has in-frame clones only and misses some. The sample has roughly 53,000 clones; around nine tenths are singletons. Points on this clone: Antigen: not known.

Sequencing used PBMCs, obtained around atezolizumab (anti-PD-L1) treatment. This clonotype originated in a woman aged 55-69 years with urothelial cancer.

The chain's CDR3 is CASSRGGVAVASSYEQYF. DNA for the CDR3: TGTGCCAGCAGCCGCGGTGGAGTAGCAGTCGCGAGCTCCTACGAGCAGTACTTC. J is TRBJ2-7 and V is TRBV7-8, with D unresolved. The germline V gene encodes CDR1 SGHVS and CDR2 FQNEAQ. The CDR3 covers 18 residues. V lost 5 bases to trimming and J lost 0 bases, with 23 bases between them. The entire variable domain, with the rest obtained from reference TRBV7-8 and TRBJ2-7, is as follows: GAGVSQSPRYKVAKRGQDVALRCDPISGHVSLFWYQQALGQGPEFLTYFQNEAQLDKSGLPSDRFFAERPEGSVSTLKIQRTQQEDSAVYLCASSRGGVAVASSYEQYFGPGTRLTVT.